Listed below are T cell receptor beta chains from one sample, sequenced in a study of T cell responses to AZD1222 COVID-19 vaccine. This table comes from immunoSEQ multiplex PCR, and its TCRdb copy is limited to in-frame clones, with some not included. The data show under 150,000 clones, 75% to 95% seen once. This specimen was peripheral blood, taken 28 days after the second AZD1222 dose. These TCRs come from an adult who received the AZD1222 COVID-19 vaccine. Both conserved end residues are part of each CDR3. Fields, in order: J gene, D gene, clone size, CDR3 length, V gene, CDR3 DNA, CDR3 protein. The D gene is left open where the match is weak. The size field is filled for only some rows; it gives once, few, many or a size class.

TRBJ2-3,.,.,15,TRBV30,TGTGCCTGGAGTACCCTAGCGCCAGGCACAGATACGCAGTATTTT,CAWSTLAPGTDTQYF
TRBJ2-1,.,once,20,TRBV4-1,TGCGCCAGCAGCCCCTGGGGGGCGGGAGTCCCCCTAGGGACCTACAATGAGCAGTTCTTC,CASSPWGAGVPLGTYNEQFF
TRBJ2-3,.,.,14,TRBV5-1,TGCGCCAGCAGCAGGACCGACGGCACAGATACGCAGTATTTT,CASSRTDGTDTQYF
TRBJ2-5,TRBD1,once,14,TRBV18,TGTGCCAGCTCGGAACAGGGGGCATCAGAGACCCAGTACTTC,CASSEQGASETQYF
TRBJ1-3,.,.,19,TRBV18,TGTGCCAGCTCATCCAACTACGACAGGCCGAAAGGCTCTGGAAACACCATATATTTT,CASSSNYDRPKGSGNTIYF
TRBJ2-5,.,.,12,TRBV6-1,TGTGCCAGCAGTGAGACGGGCCGGACCCAGTACTTC,CASSETGRTQYF
TRBJ2-7,.,.,11,TRBV30,TGTGCCTGGAGTGTAGCCTACGAGCAGTACTTC,CAWSVAYEQYF
TRBJ1-2,TRBD1,.,14,TRBV29-1,TGCAGCGTTGGGTTCGACAGGGGATTCTATGGCTACACCTTC,CSVGFDRGFYGYTF
TRBJ1-2,TRBD1,.,17,TRBV5-1,TGCGCCAGCAGCTTGGGACAGGGACAAACCTTTAACTATGGCTACACCTTC,CASSLGQGQTFNYGYTF
TRBJ2-6,.,.,16,TRBV19,TGTGCCAGTAGTATAGAGAAGGTCTCTGGGGCCAACGTCCTGACTTTC,CASSIEKVSGANVLTF